Below, 20 T cell receptor beta chains from the same sample are listed, as sequenced in a study of blood T cell repertoires in COVID-19 (dated by TCRdb to between 2020 and 2021). Libraries were made using the immunoSEQ multiplex PCR assay. TCRdb limited this immuneACCESS table to in-frame rearrangements with V and J called. A share of clones is missing; checked studies link under half to unresolved V genes, and the rest is unexplained. Here the sample has around 290,000 clones; 70% to 90% occur a single time. Of the sample, less than 15% is held by the ten largest clones. The sequenced sample was peripheral blood. The receptors originated from a woman in her 70s with COVID-19, enrolled during active disease.

The gene calls are TRBV5-6 and TRBJ1-5, with a tentative D call TRBD1 (5 bases). Trimming stripped 0 bases from V and 6 bases from J, with 13 bases between. The germline V gene encodes CDR1 SGHDT and CDR2 YYEEEE. This CDR3 is 15 amino acids long. The CDR3 is CASSLGPGNGQPQHF. Written as DNA, the CDR3 is TGTGCCAGCAGCTTGGGGCCAGGGAACGGTCAGCCCCAGCATTTT. The full variable domain, rest sourced from reference TRBV5-6 and TRBJ1-5, is DAGVTQSPTHLIKTRGQQVTLRCSPKSGHDTVSWYQQALGQGPQFIFQYYEEEERQRGNFPDRFSGHQFPNYSSELNVNALLLGDSALYLCASSLGPGNGQPQHFGDGTRLSIL.

This clone has a single count. This sequence joins TRBV9 and TRBJ1-6; perhaps TRBD1 as D (5 bases). The V end was cut by 0 bases, the J end by 5 bases, with 6 bases between. The germline CDR1 and CDR2 sequences are SGDLS and YYNGEE. This CDR3 is 14 amino acids long. In nucleotides, the CDR3 is TGTGCCAGCAGCGTAGTACAGGATAATTCACCCCTCCACTTT. Translating it yields CASSVVQDNSPLHF.

The rearrangement uses TRBV19 and TRBJ2-3; D is unresolved. The length of the CDR3 is 14 residues. Germline V gene data show CDR1 as LNHDA and CDR2 as SQIVND (reference sequence). V lost 2 bases and J lost 2, with 8 bases in between. The DNA for the CDR3 is TGTGCCAGTAGTATATTAGCACACACAGATACGCAGTATTTT. Translation gives CASSILAHTDTQYF.

This rearrangement joins TRBV6-5 to TRBJ1-6; weak D call: TRBD1 (5 bases). Per germline, CDR1 MNHEY and CDR2 SVGAGI. V was trimmed by 6 bases and J by 10 bases, leaving 16 bases between them. The CDR3 is 14 residues long. The CDR3 nucleotides read TGTGCCAGCAGCGTGGGGGGGTCTGGCTCACCCCTCCACTTT. This translates into CASSVGGSGSPLHF.

The chain combines TRBV25-1 with TRBJ1-2, with D perhaps matching TRBD1 (5 bases). Germline V CDR1 and CDR2: MGHDK, SYGVNS. Trimming removed 6 bases from V and 1 base from J, with 9 bases in between. The CDR3 consists of 13 residues. In nucleotides, the CDR3 is TGTGCCAGCAGCCCGACAGATAACTATGGCTACACCTTC. Translated: CASSPTDNYGYTF.

Only one count was recorded for this clone. The chain employs TRBV28 and TRBJ2-2; 7 bases are shared with TRBD1. The CDR3 consists of 13 residues. Germline CDR1 and CDR2: MDHEN and SYDVKM. The J segment lost 6 bases and the V segment lost 5 bases, leaving 3 bases of the junction unmatched. The CDR3 is CASSPGQAGELFF. In DNA form, the CDR3 reads TGTGCCAGCAGTCCAGGACAGGCCGGGGAGCTGTTTTTT.

The chain uses TRBV9 and TRBJ2-6, with a weak D call TRBD2 (6 bases). The CDR3 has 16 amino acids. Trimming shortened V by 4 bases and J by 4 bases, and 15 bases separated the two germline ends. Looked up from germline, CDR1 is SGDLS and CDR2 is YYNGEE. The CDR3 DNA follows: TGTGCCAGCAGCCCGCGGGACGGTTGGGGGGCCAACGTCCTGACTTTC. Amino acid sequence: CASSPRDGWGANVLTF.

This clone was detected once. The genes are TRBV27 and TRBJ2-3; 7 nucleotides align to TRBD1. Germline V gene sequence: CDR1 MNHEY, CDR2 SMNVEV (reference sequence). The CDR3 contains 16 residues. The trim removed 3 bases at V and 6 bases at J, leaving 12 bases unmatched. In nucleotides, the CDR3 is TGTGCCAGCAGTTTGGGGACAGAAATACTTACGGATACGCAGTATTTT. This encodes CASSLGTEILTDTQYF.

The rearrangement joins TRBV12-3 or TRBV12-4 to TRBJ2-1; D is unclear. V was cut by 7 bases and J by 8 bases, with 9 bases left in between. The CDR3 runs to 11 residues. CDR3 in amino acids: CASTLNDEQFF. CDR3 coding DNA: TGTGCCAGCACCCTAAATGATGAGCAGTTCTTC.

J is TRBJ2-3 and V is TRBV11-3; the match to TRBD2 covers 11 bases. J gave up 6 bases and V 3 bases, and 8 bases lay outside the gene matches. This CDR3 contains 16 residues. Germline CDR1 is SGHNT and CDR2 is YENEEA. The chain's CDR3 is CASSFYSGGAADTQYF. The CDR3 DNA reads as TGTGCCAGCAGCTTTTATAGCGGGGGGGCAGCTGATACGCAGTATTTT.

This chain joins TRBV24-1 and TRBJ2-3, with 9 bases aligning to TRBD1. The CDR3 runs to 17 residues. Germline CDR1 is KGHDR and CDR2 is SFDVKD. After removal of 4 bases from V and 0 bases from J, the junction contained 7 bases not matched to a gene. The CDR3 nucleotides read TGTGCCACCAGTGACTCTACAGGGGGCTGGAGCACAGATACGCAGTATTTT. Its protein product is CATSDSTGGWSTDTQYF.

V is TRBV7-2 and J is TRBJ2-5; 8 bases agree with TRBD2. There are 16 residues in the CDR3. Germline CDR1 SGHTA, CDR2 FQGNSA. V lost 5 bases and J lost 5; bases outside the gene matches: 13. In DNA, the CDR3 is TGTGCCAGCAGCCCCGAAGGAACGGGGGGGCAGGAGACCCAGTACTTC. It encodes CASSPEGTGGQETQYF.

The chain recombines TRBV18 with TRBJ1-1; D remains unclear. The CDR3 has 15 amino acids. The V end was cut by 0 bases, the J end by 1 base, with 9 bases between. Looked up from germline, CDR1 is KGHSH and CDR2 is LQKENI. The CDR3 sequence is CASSPPSDPNTEAFF. The CDR3 DNA reads TGTGCCAGCTCACCACCGAGCGATCCGAACACTGAAGCTTTCTTT. The entire variable domain, with the rest obtained from reference TRBV18 and TRBJ1-1, is as follows: NAGVMQNPRHLVRRRGQEARLRCSPMKGHSHVYWYRQLPEEGLKFMVYLQKENIIDESGMPKERFSAEFPKEGPSILRIQQVVRGDSAAYFCASSPPSDPNTEAFFGQGTRLTVV.

The chain links TRBV21-1 to TRBJ1-1. TRBV21-1 is flagged as a pseudogene. The CDR3 totals 16 residues. The chain's CDR3 is CASSKALSTMNTEAFF. CDR3 in DNA: TGTGCCAGCAGCAAAGCGCTGAGTACTATGAACACTGAAGCTTTCTTT.

The sample holds a few counts of this clone. The chain uses TRBV4-3 and TRBJ2-2; D perhaps matches TRBD2 (6 bases). The CDR3 has 16 residues. Germline CDR1 LGHNA, CDR2 YSLEER. Trimming removed 6 bases at V and 2 bases at J, with 16 bases between. The CDR3 DNA sequence: TGCGCCAGCAGAAAGAATTTGCGGGGAAACACCGGGGAGCTGTTTTTT. Amino acids: CASRKNLRGNTGELFF.

CDR3 protein: CASEGVWSYGYTF. Written as DNA, the CDR3 is TGTGCCAGCGAAGGGGTGTGGAGCTATGGCTACACCTTC. V gene TRBV7-9 combines with J gene TRBJ1-2; TRBD1 is a possible D gene (5 bases). From germline, CDR1 is SEHNR and CDR2 FQNEAQ (reference sequence). Trimming removed 8 bases from V and 4 bases from J, with 14 bases in between. The CDR3 extends over 13 amino acids.

V and J are TRBV27 and TRBJ1-2; D remains unclear. Trimming removed 6 bases at V and 5 bases at J, with 16 bases between. Germline-derived CDR1 and CDR2 are MNHEY and SMNVEV (reference sequence). This CDR3 has 14 amino acids. The CDR3 is CASSPRGNQYGYTF. The CDR3 DNA reads TGTGCCAGCAGCCCTCGAGGGAACCAGTATGGCTACACCTTC.

This clone has only one observation. The chain combines TRBV24-1 with TRBJ2-1, with 7 bases that match TRBD2. The length of the CDR3 is 16 residues. The V and J ends lost 4 bases and 2 bases, in that order; junction bases with no gene match: 7. The germline V gene has CDR1 KGHDR and CDR2 SFDVKD. CDR3 coding DNA: TGTGCCACCAGTGACCAGCGGGCGGGGGCCTACAATGAGCAGTTCTTC. Its translation: CATSDQRAGAYNEQFF.

V is TRBV21-1 and J is TRBJ2-1; the table's D gene call, TRBD1, was not cross checked with the DNA. TRBV21-1 is a pseudogene segment. The CDR3 consists of 15 residues. As DNA, the CDR3 is TGTGCCAGCAGCAAAGAAGGGCAGGGGGCCAATGAGCAGTTCTTC. Residues: CASSKEGQGANEQFF.

The J gene is TRBJ1-3, the V gene TRBV6-5; maybe TRBD1 (5 bases). V gave up 3 bases and J gave up 0 bases, with 9 bases separating them. Germline V gene data show CDR1 as MNHEY and CDR2 as SVGAGI. The CDR3 sequence is 15 residues long. The CDR3 is CASSYDRGSGNTIYF. The CDR3 DNA is TGTGCCAGCAGTTATGATAGGGGCTCTGGAAACACCATATATTTT.